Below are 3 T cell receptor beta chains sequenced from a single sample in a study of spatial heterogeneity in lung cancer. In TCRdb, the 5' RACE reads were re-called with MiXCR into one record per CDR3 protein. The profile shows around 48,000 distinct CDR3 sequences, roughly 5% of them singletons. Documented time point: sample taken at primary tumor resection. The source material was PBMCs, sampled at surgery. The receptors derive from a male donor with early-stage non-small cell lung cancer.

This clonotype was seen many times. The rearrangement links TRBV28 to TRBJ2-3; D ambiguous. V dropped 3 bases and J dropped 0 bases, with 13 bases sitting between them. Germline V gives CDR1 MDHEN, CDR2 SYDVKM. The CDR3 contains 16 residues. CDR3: CASSFGWRKSTDTQYF. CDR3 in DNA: TGTGCCAGCAGTTTTGGATGGCGGAAAAGCACAGATACGCAGTATTTT.

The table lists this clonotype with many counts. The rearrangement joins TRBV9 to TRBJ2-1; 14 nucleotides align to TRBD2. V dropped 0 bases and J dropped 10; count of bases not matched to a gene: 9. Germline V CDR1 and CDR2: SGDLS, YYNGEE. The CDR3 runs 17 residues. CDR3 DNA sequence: TGTGCCAGCAGCGTAGAAGTGGGGACTAGCGGGAGTGACGAGCAGTTCTTC. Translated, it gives CASSVEVGTSGSDEQFF.

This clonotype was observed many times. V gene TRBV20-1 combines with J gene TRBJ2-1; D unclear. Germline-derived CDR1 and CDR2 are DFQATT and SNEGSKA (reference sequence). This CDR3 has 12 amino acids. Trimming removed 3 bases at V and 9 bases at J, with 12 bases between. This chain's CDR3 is CSASQPYGEQFF. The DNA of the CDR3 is TGCAGTGCTAGTCAGCCGTATGGTGAGCAGTTCTTC.